This T cell receptor (beta chain) was profiled in a study of T cells in Graves' hyperthyroidism and ophthalmopathy. Study-level background: Peripheral blood was collected at initial diagnosis, before any treatment.

Amplified TCR beta CDR3 regions came from RNA transcripts. In the first-round RT-PCR of the TCR CDR3, the HTBI primer set was used. TCRdb re-analysed the multiplex PCR reads in MiXCR, keeping a single row per CDR3 protein. The data hold 750,000 to 950,000 distinct CDR3 sequences, with roughly 40% observed a single time. CDR1 and CDR2 from the germline V gene are SEHNR and FQNEAQ (reference sequence). The CDR3 runs to 15 residues. Unmatched junction bases numbered 5, after V lost 4 bases and J lost 2 bases. The chain couples TRBV7-9 to TRBJ1-1; 9 nucleotides line up with TRBD1. Sequenced material: blood. This TCR derives from a man between 18 and 29 years old with Graves' hyperthyroidism. CDR3 in amino acids: CASSSGTGINTEAFF. DNA of the CDR3: TGTGCCAGCAGCTCCGGGACAGGGATAAACACTGAAGCTTTCTTT.